Listed here is a single TCR beta chain. Its antigen remains unidentified. Nothing much larger sits one base from this clone, and base qualities are not available. The data are from a study of T cells after yellow fever vaccination (dated by TCRdb to the late 2010s). Study-level background: The SMART-Seq v4 Ultra Low Input RNA kit was used to prepare libraries from fractions with low cell numbers. Bulk TCR alpha and beta repertoires were sequenced longitudinally to track T-cell clones before and after primary and booster YFV17D yellow fever vaccination. Two healthy male donors, one aged 18 to 29 and one aged 30 to 39 years, were included in the cohort. Blood samples were taken at several timepoints before and after primary and secondary immunization, and bulk PBMC replicates and cell subsets were isolated. The research as a whole found: A small share of clonotypes occurred in both CD4 and CD8 compartments, likely arising from convergent recombination. Because the study included only a couple of donors, the extent to which the findings can be generalized is limited. FACS-sorted repertoires could contain abundant contaminating clonotypes from the bulk population, so computational filtering was required. After the booster, most of the clones that had expanded following primary vaccination were detected again (roughly 97% of CD4 and around 88% of CD8), which suggests that memory was broadly maintained. The secondary T-cell response was found to be weaker but faster than the primary response, with a peak reached on day 5 rather than on day 15.

From the cysteine through the phenylalanine, the CDR3 covers 17 amino acids. The only DNA kept is the CDR3, 51 bases in frame from the first base. For this chain, trimming is 2 bases at the V end and 1 base at the J end, and the number of junction bases without a gene match is 4. The germline V gene yields SGHDN for CDR1 and FVKESK for CDR2. The treatment or condition label here, explained by the study, means: live attenuated yellow fever vaccine strain. Two biological replicates of bulk PBMCs were collected at each blood-draw timepoint. A standard Ficoll-Paque protocol was used to isolate PBMCs from peripheral blood. TriZol was used to extract RNA from bulk PBMCs, from CD4 and CD8 fractions, and from dextramer-positive and dextramer-negative fractions. Sequencer: Illumina NovaSeq 6000. TCR cDNA was synthesized by 5'RACE template switching, through which a universal primer site and unique molecular identifiers were introduced. cDNA synthesis was primed from both the TCR alpha and TCR beta constant segments. Two PCR steps were used to amplify libraries, with sample barcodes and sequencing adapters being added in the second step. Libraries were sequenced on Illumina HiSeq 2500 (2x100 bp) or NovaSeq (2x150 bp). The study's own analysis went as follows. Demultiplexing of reads and collapsing into UMI consensus sequences were performed with MIGEC, and V(D)J alignment was carried out with MiXCR. Using edgeR on replicate PBMC samples, clonotypes were called vaccine-responding if FDR was below 0.01 and the log2 fold change was above 5 up to day 15. Bulk clonotypes were assigned CD4 or CD8 identity according to which sequenced CD4 or CD8 repertoire held them at higher abundance. TCRdb handled the public reads itself, with Q25 trimming in fastp and clone calling in MiXCR, and kept productive beta chains. CDR3 protein sequences are deduplicated, and each keeps its most common genes and DNA. The V and J calls, along with clone size, are taken from TCRdb and not from the paper's own processing. The sample has some 320,000 distinct CDR3 sequences on record, roughly 4.3% of them singletons. Of the sample, 20% to 25% is held by the ten largest clones.

The sequencing used PBMCs, collected 5 days after the yellow fever booster vaccination. The receptor comes from a young man who received the YFV17D yellow fever vaccine. The chain links TRBV14 with TRBJ2-2, with 10 middle bases fitting TRBD2. The DNA sequence follows: TGTGCCAGCAGCCAACCCGCTAGCGGGAGGAACACCGGGGAGCTGTTTTTT. This translates into CASSQPASGRNTGELFF.